Listed below are T cell receptor beta chains from one sample, sequenced in a study of cytotoxic CD8 clonotypes in ibrutinib-treated CLL. The protocol was immunoSEQ multiplex PCR, while the TCRdb copy is restricted to in-frame clones and leaves out a portion. The sample shows nearly 50,000 clones, roughly three fifths of them seen only once. Here the sequenced sample was PBMCs, taken after 24 months of ibrutinib treatment. The receptors here all came from a human donor with chronic lymphocytic leukemia. The CDR3 runs from the conserved cysteine through the conserved F or W. A D gene is named only where the DNA matches it firmly. Clone size is not always given. Where it is, it says once, few, many or a class for expanded clones.

clone_size,d_call,j_call,cdr3_length,v_call,cdr3_nt,cdr3_aa
few,NA,TRBJ1-2,16,TRBV19,TGTGCCAGTAGCCCCAAAATTCCGGCGGGACTCTATGGCTACACCTTC,CASSPKIPAGLYGYTF
once,NA,TRBJ2-2,14,TRBV7-2,TGTGCCAGCAGCTTAGCTGTAGGGTCCGGGGAGCTGTTTTTT,CASSLAVGSGELFF
NA,TRBD2,TRBJ2-1,15,TRBV5-4,TGTGCCAGCAGCCCACTAGCGGGGGGACAGGGTGAGCAGTTCTTC,CASSPLAGGQGEQFF
NA,NA,TRBJ1-3,18,TRBV5-1,TGCGCCAGCAGCTTGGGGTCCTCGACAGCGAACTCTGGAAACACCATATATTTT,CASSLGSSTANSGNTIYF
few,TRBD1,TRBJ1-5,15,TRBV9,TGTGCCAGCAGCGCGGGACAGGGGGGGAATCAGCCCCAGCATTTT,CASSAGQGGNQPQHF
NA,NA,TRBJ1-6,13,TRBV6-1,TGTGCCAGCAGGACAGGTGTCAATTCACCCCTCCACTTT,CASRTGVNSPLHF
NA,NA,TRBJ2-7,12,TRBV7-9,TGTGCCAGCAGCCGGACAAACTACGAGCAGTACTTC,CASSRTNYEQYF
NA,NA,TRBJ2-7,14,TRBV7-9,TGTGCCAGCAGCTTAGGACAGGTCTCCTACGAGCAGTACTTC,CASSLGQVSYEQYF
NA,NA,TRBJ2-3,15,TRBV6-5,TGTGCCAGCACCTATCTTGGGGGAGATGGGGATACGCAGTATTTT,CASTYLGGDGDTQYF
many,NA,TRBJ2-7,12,TRBV5-1,TGCGCCAGCAGCTTGGGGGCCTACGAGCAGTACTTC,CASSLGAYEQYF
NA,TRBD2,TRBJ2-5,15,TRBV4-1,TGCGCCAGCAGCCAAGCTAGCGGGGGGGGAGAGACCCAGTACTTC,CASSQASGGGETQYF
few,NA,TRBJ2-7,16,TRBV6-1,TGTGCCAGCAGTGTCCCCTGGGATAGATCTTCCTACGAGCAGTACTTC,CASSVPWDRSSYEQYF
few,NA,TRBJ1-6,15,TRBV6-1,TGTGCCAGCAGTGAGGGACGCGGAGATAATTCACCCCTCCACTTT,CASSEGRGDNSPLHF
once,NA,TRBJ2-7,15,TRBV11-2,TGTGCCAGCACCGAAGCCGCGGGGCTGTCGTCCGAGCAGTACTTC,CASTEAAGLSSEQYF
NA,NA,TRBJ2-7,14,TRBV11-2,TGTGCCAGCAGCTTAGATCCAGGTTCCTACGAGCAGTACTTC,CASSLDPGSYEQYF
few,TRBD1,TRBJ1-6,16,TRBV4-1,TGCGCCAGCAGCCAAGATTCGGCCAGGGGGTCTGCACCCCTCCACTTT,CASSQDSARGSAPLHF
NA,TRBD1,TRBJ1-1,18,TRBV9,TGTGCCAGCAGCGTCGATATCGGGACAGGGACGGTTCTTACTGAAGCTTTCTTT,CASSVDIGTGTVLTEAFF
many,TRBD1,TRBJ1-5,17,TRBV4-1,TGCGCCAGCAGCCAAGATCAAGGCGGGACAGGGGATCAGCCCCAGCATTTT,CASSQDQGGTGDQPQHF
once,TRBD1,TRBJ2-2,16,TRBV18,TGTGCCAGCTCACCACGGGGACAGGGGGCGACCGGGGAGCTGTTTTTT,CASSPRGQGATGELFF
NA,NA,TRBJ2-1,14,TRBV2,TGTGCCAGCAGTGACGCACGCTCCTACAATGAGCAGTTCTTC,CASSDARSYNEQFF
NA,NA,TRBJ2-3,11,TRBV6-5,TGTGCCAGCAGTTACATAGATACGCAGTATTTT,CASSYIDTQYF
NA,NA,TRBJ1-6,14,TRBV5-6,TGTGCCAGCAGCTTGGAGAGAGCGGATTCACCCCTCCACTTT,CASSLERADSPLHF
many,TRBD1,TRBJ1-2,15,TRBV19,TGTGCCAGTAGGGAGACAGGGAGGTCGAACTATGGCTACACCTTC,CASRETGRSNYGYTF
NA,NA,TRBJ1-2,16,TRBV5-6,TGTGCCAGCACACTGGGATGGGGGGAACCTAACTATGGCTACACCTTC,CASTLGWGEPNYGYTF
once,NA,TRBJ1-1,14,TRBV15,TGTGCCACCAGCAGAGATCTGGAGAGCACTGAAGCTTTCTTT,CATSRDLESTEAFF
once,TRBD1,TRBJ2-7,16,TRBV5-4,TGTGCCAGCAGCCCAAACCCACAGGGGGCTATTGGCGAGCAGTACTTC,CASSPNPQGAIGEQYF
NA,NA,TRBJ1-6,12,TRBV6-5,TGTGCCAGCAGGTCCAGAGTTTCACCCCTCCACTTT,CASRSRVSPLHF
once,NA,TRBJ2-3,13,TRBV6-4,TGTGCCAGCAGTGAGGACAGCACAGATACGCAGTATTTT,CASSEDSTDTQYF
many,NA,TRBJ1-6,13,TRBV5-1,TGCGCCACGGCGGACAGCCCCAATTCACCCCTCCACTTT,CATADSPNSPLHF
once,NA,TRBJ2-7,14,TRBV6-1,TGTGCCAGCACTCCCCCAGGTCCCACCTACGAGCAGTACTTC,CASTPPGPTYEQYF
NA,NA,TRBJ2-7,15,TRBV5-1,TGCGCCAGCAGCTGGGGGACAATGAGCTCCTACGAGCAGTACTTC,CASSWGTMSSYEQYF
NA,NA,TRBJ1-2,13,TRBV27,TGTGCCAGCAGACCAGCCGGGGAGTTTGGCTACACCTTC,CASRPAGEFGYTF
few,NA,TRBJ1-1,13,TRBV12-5,TGTGCTAGTGGTTCCACAGGGAACACTGAAGCTTTCTTT,CASGSTGNTEAFF
NA,TRBD1,TRBJ2-7,17,TRBV4-2,TGTGCCAGCAGCCAAGATCCTAATCCGACAGGGCTCTACGAGCAGTACTTC,CASSQDPNPTGLYEQYF
NA,TRBD1,TRBJ1-5,15,TRBV4-1,TGCGCCAGCAGCCTTACGACAGGGGGGAATCAGCCCCAGCATTTT,CASSLTTGGNQPQHF
NA,NA,TRBJ1-5,16,TRBV5-6,TGTGCCAGCAGCTCCATCCGGGGCGTAGGTAATCAGCCCCAGCATTTT,CASSSIRGVGNQPQHF
NA,TRBD1,TRBJ1-5,17,TRBV4-1,TGCGCCAGCAGCCATGTTGCAGGGGGCATGGGCAATCAGCCCCAGCATTTT,CASSHVAGGMGNQPQHF
NA,TRBD1,TRBJ2-1,16,TRBV6-1,TGTGCCAGCAGTGCGGGACAGGGACTCTCCTACAATGAGCAGTTCTTC,CASSAGQGLSYNEQFF
few,TRBD2,TRBJ2-1,15,TRBV10-3,TGTGCCACCGGACTAGCGGGACCATCCTACAATGAGCAGTTCTTC,CATGLAGPSYNEQFF
NA,NA,TRBJ2-2,16,TRBV5-6,TGTGCCAGCAGCTTGGAGGGTGGTAGGTACGCCGGGGAGCTGTTTTTT,CASSLEGGRYAGELFF
NA,NA,TRBJ2-5,13,TRBV7-2,TGTGCCAGCAGCCTCCGGCCACCAGAGACCCAGTACTTC,CASSLRPPETQYF
NA,TRBD1,TRBJ1-6,13,TRBV6-6,TGTGCCAGCAGTACAGGGGGCGGGTCACCCCTCCACTTT,CASSTGGGSPLHF
NA,NA,TRBJ2-7,17,TRBV27,TGTGCCAGCAGCCGTGGGCCAAGCAGGGTTCCTACCCACGAGCAGTACTTC,CASSRGPSRVPTHEQYF
NA,NA,TRBJ2-1,17,TRBV21-1,TGTGCCAGCAGCAGTTTTTTTAACCGGTTCGCCTACAATGAGCAGTTCTTC,CASSSFFNRFAYNEQFF
NA,TRBD1,TRBJ1-2,14,TRBV7-9,TGTGCCAGCAGCCATGACAGGGGCGACTATGGCTACACCTTC,CASSHDRGDYGYTF
few,TRBD2,TRBJ2-5,20,TRBV4-1,TGCGCCAGCAGCCAAGATCTTTTTAGCGGGGGGGCCGGAGGCTCAGAGACCCAGTACTTC,CASSQDLFSGGAGGSETQYF
many,NA,TRBJ1-1,14,TRBV15,TGTGCCACCAAAAAACTTACAGGGTCGGATGAAGCTTTCTTT,CATKKLTGSDEAFF
NA,NA,TRBJ2-2,17,TRBV27,TGTGCCAGCAGTTTATTGTCGGTGACGGGGGCCCCCGGGGAGCTGTTTTTT,CASSLLSVTGAPGELFF
NA,NA,TRBJ1-3,14,TRBV6-5,TGTGCCACCATTCAGGGGCTCTCTGGAAACACCATATATTTT,CATIQGLSGNTIYF
few,NA,TRBJ1-6,13,TRBV6-1,TGTGCCAGCAGTGAATCGGGGCATTCACCCCTCCACTTT,CASSESGHSPLHF